A single sample gave rise to the 20 T cell receptor beta chains below, sequenced in a study of blood T cell repertoires in COVID-19. Assay used: immunoSEQ multiplex PCR; TCRdb lists only in-frame clones, some missing. The sample lists under 300,000 clones; around 81% were seen once. The sample consisted of PBMCs or T cells enriched from blood (not recorded which). The receptors were sampled from a man aged 45-65 years who had recovered from COVID-19.

The genes are TRBV11-2 and TRBJ2-1; 8 bases are shared with TRBD2. Germline V gene data show CDR1 as SGHAT and CDR2 as FQNNGV. The V segment lost 2 bases and the J segment 6 bases; nucleotides outside the gene matches: 15. The CDR3 is 18 amino acids. CDR3 DNA: TGTGCCAGCAGCTTACGGATTAGCGGGGCTAAAGGGGCCAATGAGCAGTTCTTC. Protein: CASSLRISGAKGANEQFF.

V usage is TRBV9 and J usage is TRBJ2-7; possibly TRBD2 for D (6 bases). CDR1 SGDLS and CDR2 YYNGEE come from the germline V gene. The CDR3 has 15 residues. V was trimmed by 3 bases and J by 2 bases, leaving 15 bases between them. CDR3: CASSALGTGAYEQYF. The DNA of the CDR3 is TGTGCCAGCAGCGCATTGGGAACGGGGGCCTACGAGCAGTACTTC. Complete variable domain (other parts from reference TRBV9 and TRBJ2-7): DSGVTQTPKHLITATGQRVTLRCSPRSGDLSVYWYQQSLDQGLQFLIQYYNGEERAKGNILERFSAQQFPDLHSELNLSSLELGDSALYFCASSALGTGAYEQYFGPGTRLTVT.

The CDR3 region has the DNA TGTGCCAGCAGTTACTCGGGCGGGATGGGCTACAATGAGCAGTTCTTC. Its protein product is CASSYSGGMGYNEQFF. The V and J genes are TRBV6-5 and TRBJ2-1; D may be TRBD2 (6 bases). Trimming took off 0 bases at V and 3 bases at J, with 12 bases between the two ends. The V gene's germline CDR1 is MNHEY and CDR2 SVGAGI. The CDR3 is 16 residues long.

In nucleotides, the CDR3 is TGCAGCGTTGAGGGGCCTGACTATGGCTACACCTTC. Its protein product is CSVEGPDYGYTF. V gene TRBV29-1 combines with J gene TRBJ1-2, with a possible D match to TRBD1 (5 bases). There are 12 residues in the CDR3. CDR1 SQVTM and CDR2 ANQGSEA come from the germline V gene. Trimming cost V 3 bases and J 3 bases, with 8 bases left between them.

This chain uses TRBV25-1 with TRBJ1-5, with no clear D. V dropped 6 bases and J dropped 4 bases, with 4 bases sitting between them. From germline, CDR1 is MGHDK and CDR2 SYGVNS. The CDR3 loop spans 11 amino acids. The CDR3 is CASRQNQPQHF. The CDR3 DNA sequence: TGTGCCAGCAGACAGAATCAGCCCCAGCATTTT.

This clone occurred a few times. CDR3 protein: CASSQRGPGGSNQPQHF. The CDR3 nucleotides are TGTGCCAGCAGCCAGAGAGGGCCAGGGGGAAGCAATCAGCCCCAGCATTTT. The gene calls are TRBV4-2 and TRBJ1-5; the match to TRBD1 covers 7 bases. The CDR3 has 17 amino acids. Germline CDR1 and CDR2: LGHNA and YNFKEQ. V lost 3 bases and J lost 1; bases outside the gene matches: 9.

The table lists this clone with a few counts. The chain links TRBV28 to TRBJ2-7, with 8 bases aligning to TRBD2. Germline CDR1 MDHEN, CDR2 SYDVKM. Trimming removed 7 bases from V and 1 base from J; junction bases left unmatched: 9. The CDR3 covers 15 residues. DNA for the CDR3: TGTGCCAGCATACCAGCGGGAGTCCCTTCCTACGAGCAGTACTTC. It is translated as CASIPAGVPSYEQYF.

The chain couples TRBV30 to TRBJ1-2; unclear D gene. The V gene lost 2 bases and the J gene lost 3 bases, with 7 bases spanning the gap. Germline-derived CDR1 and CDR2 are GTSNPN and SVGIG (reference sequence). The length of the CDR3 is 12 residues. CDR3 residues: CAWSFLDYGYTF. The CDR3 region has the DNA TGTGCCTGGAGTTTTCTAGACTATGGCTACACCTTC.

This chain joins TRBV9 and TRBJ2-5, with 10 bases matching TRBD2. Unmatched junction bases numbered 4, after V lost 0 bases and J lost 2 bases. This CDR3 contains 16 residues. CDR1 and CDR2 (germline): SGDLS, YYNGEE. CDR3 sequence: CASSVEGSGGQETQYF. The CDR3, as DNA: TGTGCCAGCAGCGTAGAAGGTAGCGGGGGGCAAGAGACCCAGTACTTC. Using reference TRBV9 and TRBJ2-5 for the parts outside the CDR3, the full variable domain is DSGVTQTPKHLITATGQRVTLRCSPRSGDLSVYWYQQSLDQGLQFLIQYYNGEERAKGNILERFSAQQFPDLHSELNLSSLELGDSALYFCASSVEGSGGQETQYFGPGTRLLVL.

V gene TRBV6-1 combines with J gene TRBJ1-3; D perhaps matches TRBD1 (6 bases). The CDR3 consists of 15 residues. CDR1 and CDR2 from the germline V gene are MNHNS and SASEGT. The V gene lost 3 bases and the J gene lost 7 bases, with 16 bases spanning the gap. The CDR3 protein is CASSDRQGSGNTIYF. In DNA form, the CDR3 reads TGTGCCAGCAGTGATAGGCAGGGGAGCGGCAACACCATATATTTT.

V and J are TRBV19 and TRBJ1-5, with no clear D. CDR1 is LNHDA, CDR2 SQIVND, per germline (reference sequence). V lost 1 base and J lost 9, with 13 bases in between. The length of the CDR3 is 14 residues. The CDR3: CASSIGADSWPQHF. In DNA form, the CDR3 reads TGTGCCAGTAGTATAGGCGCGGATTCCTGGCCCCAGCATTTT.

The rearrangement joins TRBV25-1 to TRBJ1-1; D is unresolved. This CDR3 is built from 12 residues. Trimming stripped 2 bases from V and 9 bases from J, with 10 bases between. Looked up from germline, CDR1 is MGHDK and CDR2 is SYGVNS. CDR3 region: CASSERVGKAFF. The CDR3 bases are TGTGCCAGCAGTGAACGGGTGGGTAAAGCTTTCTTT.

The chain links TRBV29-1 to TRBJ2-3; D gene ambiguous. V was shortened by 5 bases and J by 3 bases, with 18 bases between the two germline ends. CDR1 and CDR2 from the germline V gene are SQVTM and ANQGSEA. The CDR3 consists of 15 residues. In DNA, the CDR3 is TGCAGCGTTTACGATCAGGCCGTTTCTACAGATACGCAGTATTTT. This encodes CSVYDQAVSTDTQYF.

Worth noting for this clone: Mismatch with germline at one junction end may stem from a read error. This rearrangement joins TRBV18 to TRBJ1-3; TRBD1 agrees at 8 bases. The CDR3 consists of 16 residues. Germline lookup yields CDR1 KGHSH and CDR2 LQKENI. The CDR3 DNA sequence: TGTGCCAGCTCCCCACAGGGGGTGTACTCTGGAAACACCATATATTTT. Translated: CASSPQGVYSGNTIYF.

The chain links TRBV29-1 to TRBJ1-1; TRBD1 is a possible D gene (6 bases). The CDR3 loop spans 14 amino acids. Trimming cost V 3 bases and J 3 bases, with 14 bases left between them. Germline lookup yields CDR1 SQVTM and CDR2 ANQGSEA. As DNA, the CDR3 is TGCAGCGTTGATCTAATGGGGGCCCACACTGAAGCTTTCTTT. This codes for CSVDLMGAHTEAFF.

The chain combines TRBV6-1 with TRBJ1-6; possibly TRBD1 for D (5 bases). CDR1 and CDR2 from the germline V gene are MNHNS and SASEGT. V lost 1 base and J 9 bases, leaving 10 bases between the germline ends. This CDR3 has 14 amino acids. In DNA form, the CDR3 reads TGTGCCAGCAGTGAAGTCGACAGTAGTTCACCCCTCCACTTT. Its protein product is CASSEVDSSSPLHF.

This clone was detected a few times. The rearrangement uses TRBV9 and TRBJ2-7, with 10 bases identical to TRBD2. The CDR3 runs 14 residues. CDR1 is SGDLS and CDR2 is YYNGEE in the germline V gene. V was clipped by 3 bases and J by 1 base; unmatched bases: 1. The DNA of the CDR3 is TGTGCCAGCAGCGAGCGGGGGGGTTCCTACGAGCAGTACTTC. Protein product: CASSERGGSYEQYF.

The rearrangement links TRBV4-1 to TRBJ1-2; possibly TRBD1 for D (5 bases). Germline V gene lookup returns CDR1 MGHRA and CDR2 YSYEKL. Between the trimmed V and J ends, which lost 1 base and 4 bases, there was a span of 13 bases. The CDR3 is made up of 15 amino acids. CDR3 protein: CASSQGSWQGYGYTF. DNA of the CDR3: TGCGCCAGCAGCCAAGGAAGTTGGCAGGGCTATGGCTACACCTTC.

The rearrangement joins TRBV2 to TRBJ1-2; 10 nucleotides line up with TRBD1. This CDR3 is built from 12 residues. V gave up 8 bases and J gave up 8 bases; unmatched junction bases: 5. Germline CDR1 and CDR2: SNHLY and FYNNEI. CDR3 amino acids: CASLGTGVGYTF. The CDR3 DNA is TGTGCCAGCCTGGGGACAGGGGTCGGCTACACCTTC. Supplemented by reference TRBV2 and TRBJ1-2, the full variable domain reads EPEVTQTPSHQVTQMGQEVILRCVPISNHLYFYWYRQILGQKVEFLVSFYNNEISEKSEIFDDQFSVERPDGSNFTLKIRSTKLEDSAMYFCASLGTGVGYTFGSGTRLTVV.

The chain uses TRBV5-6 and TRBJ1-4, with D hard to call. The CDR3 sequence is 14 residues long. Deletions cut 2 bases from V and 3 bases from J, with 8 bases between. The germline gives CDR1 SGHDT, CDR2 YYEEEE. DNA of the CDR3: TGTGCCAGCAGCTTCTTTCCCCCTAATGAAAAACTGTTTTTT. It codes for CASSFFPPNEKLFF. Drawing the rest from reference TRBV5-6 and TRBJ1-4, the complete variable domain is DAGVTQSPTHLIKTRGQQVTLRCSPKSGHDTVSWYQQALGQGPQFIFQYYEEEERQRGNFPDRFSGHQFPNYSSELNVNALLLGDSALYLCASSFFPPNEKLFFGSGTQLSVL.